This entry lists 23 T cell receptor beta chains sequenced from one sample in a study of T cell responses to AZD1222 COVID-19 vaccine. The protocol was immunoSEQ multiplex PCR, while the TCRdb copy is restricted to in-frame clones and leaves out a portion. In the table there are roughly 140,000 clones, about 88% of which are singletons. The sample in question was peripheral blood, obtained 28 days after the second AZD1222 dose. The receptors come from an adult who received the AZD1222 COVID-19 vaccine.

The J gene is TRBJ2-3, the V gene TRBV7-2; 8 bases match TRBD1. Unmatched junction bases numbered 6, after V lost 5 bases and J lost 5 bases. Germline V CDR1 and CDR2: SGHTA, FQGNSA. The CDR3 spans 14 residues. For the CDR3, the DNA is TGTGCCAGCAGCCCCGGACAGGGAGGAGATACGCAGTATTTT. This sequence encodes CASSPGQGGDTQYF.

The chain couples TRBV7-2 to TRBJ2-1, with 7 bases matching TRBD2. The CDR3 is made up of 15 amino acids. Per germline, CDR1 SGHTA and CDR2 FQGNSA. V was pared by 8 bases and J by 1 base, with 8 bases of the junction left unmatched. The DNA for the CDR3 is TGTGCCAGCCATGACTACGGGGGGTCCTACAATGAGCAGTTCTTC. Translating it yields CASHDYGGSYNEQFF.

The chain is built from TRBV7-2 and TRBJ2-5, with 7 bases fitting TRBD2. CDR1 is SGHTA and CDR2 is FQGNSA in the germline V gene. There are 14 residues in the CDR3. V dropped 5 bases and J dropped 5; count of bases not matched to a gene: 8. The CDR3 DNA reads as TGTGCCAGCAGCAGCGGGACGTCACGGGAGACCCAGTACTTC. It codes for CASSSGTSRETQYF.

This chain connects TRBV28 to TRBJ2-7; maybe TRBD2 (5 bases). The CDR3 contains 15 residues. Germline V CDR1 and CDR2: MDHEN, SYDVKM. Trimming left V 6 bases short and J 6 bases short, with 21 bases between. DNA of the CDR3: TGTGCCAGCAGAGGGAGTGGGTCCGGCCCCCGCGAGCAGTACTTC. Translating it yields CASRGSGSGPREQYF.

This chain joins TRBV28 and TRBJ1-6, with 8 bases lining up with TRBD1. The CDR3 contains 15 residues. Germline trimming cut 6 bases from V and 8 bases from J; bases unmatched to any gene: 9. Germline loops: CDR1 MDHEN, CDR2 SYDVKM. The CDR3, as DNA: TGTGCCAGCAGGGCGGACAGGGCCCGGTATTCACCCCTCCACTTT. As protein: CASRADRARYSPLHF.

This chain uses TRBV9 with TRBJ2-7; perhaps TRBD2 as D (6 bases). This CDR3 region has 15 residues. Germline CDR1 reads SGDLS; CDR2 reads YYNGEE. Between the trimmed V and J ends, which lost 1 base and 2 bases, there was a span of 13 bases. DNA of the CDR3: TGTGCCAGCAGCGTAAGAGACGGGGGAACCTACGAGCAGTACTTC. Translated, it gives CASSVRDGGTYEQYF. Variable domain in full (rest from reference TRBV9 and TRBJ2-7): DSGVTQTPKHLITATGQRVTLRCSPRSGDLSVYWYQQSLDQGLQFLIQYYNGEERAKGNILERFSAQQFPDLHSELNLSSLELGDSALYFCASSVRDGGTYEQYFGPGTRLTVT.

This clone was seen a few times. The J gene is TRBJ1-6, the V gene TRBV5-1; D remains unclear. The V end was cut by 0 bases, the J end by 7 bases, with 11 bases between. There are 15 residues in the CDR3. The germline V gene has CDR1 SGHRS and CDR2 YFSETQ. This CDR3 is CASSLDNGSNSPLHF. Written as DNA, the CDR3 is TGCGCCAGCAGCTTGGATAATGGCAGCAATTCACCCCTCCACTTT.

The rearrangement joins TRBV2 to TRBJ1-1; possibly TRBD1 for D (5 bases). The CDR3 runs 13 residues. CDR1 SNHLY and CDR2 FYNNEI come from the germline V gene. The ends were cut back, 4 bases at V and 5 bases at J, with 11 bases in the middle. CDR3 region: CASSGAGKTEAFF. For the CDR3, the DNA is TGTGCCAGCAGTGGTGCAGGGAAGACTGAAGCTTTCTTT.

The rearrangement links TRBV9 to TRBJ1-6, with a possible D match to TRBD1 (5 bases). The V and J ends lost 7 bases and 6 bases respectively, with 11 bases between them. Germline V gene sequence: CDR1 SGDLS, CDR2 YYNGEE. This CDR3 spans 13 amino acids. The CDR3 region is CASASDSNSPLHF. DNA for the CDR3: TGTGCCAGCGCCTCTGACAGTAATTCACCCCTCCACTTT.

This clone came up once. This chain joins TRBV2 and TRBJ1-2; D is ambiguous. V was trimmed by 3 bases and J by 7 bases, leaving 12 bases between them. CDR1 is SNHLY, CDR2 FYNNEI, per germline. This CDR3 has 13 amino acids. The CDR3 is CASSDISGVGYTF. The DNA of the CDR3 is TGTGCCAGCAGTGACATATCCGGGGTTGGCTACACCTTC.

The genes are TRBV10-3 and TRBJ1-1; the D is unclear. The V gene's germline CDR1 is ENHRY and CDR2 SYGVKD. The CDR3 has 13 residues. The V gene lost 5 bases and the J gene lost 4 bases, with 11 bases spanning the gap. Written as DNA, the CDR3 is TGTGCCATCAGTCCGGAATATGGCACTGAAGCTTTCTTT. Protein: CAISPEYGTEAFF.

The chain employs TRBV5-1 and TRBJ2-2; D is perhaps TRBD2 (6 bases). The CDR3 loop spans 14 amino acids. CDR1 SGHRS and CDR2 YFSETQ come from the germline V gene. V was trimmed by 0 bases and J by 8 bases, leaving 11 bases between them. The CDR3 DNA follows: TGCGCCAGCAGCTTGGCCGGGGGTCAAGGGGAGCTGTTTTTT. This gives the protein CASSLAGGQGELFF.

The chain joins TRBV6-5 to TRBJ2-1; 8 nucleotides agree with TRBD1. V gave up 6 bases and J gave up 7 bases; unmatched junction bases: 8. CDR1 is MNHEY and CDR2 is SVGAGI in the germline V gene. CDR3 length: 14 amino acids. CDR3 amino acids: CASSYTRDRNEQFF. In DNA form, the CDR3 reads TGTGCCAGCAGCTACACCAGGGACAGGAATGAGCAGTTCTTC.

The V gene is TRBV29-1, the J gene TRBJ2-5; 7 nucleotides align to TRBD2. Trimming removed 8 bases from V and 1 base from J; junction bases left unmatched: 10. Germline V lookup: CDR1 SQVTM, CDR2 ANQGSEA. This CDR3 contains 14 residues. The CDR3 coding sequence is TGCAGCTCCCAAGGGAGGGTCGGCCAAGAGACCCAGTACTTC. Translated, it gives CSSQGRVGQETQYF.

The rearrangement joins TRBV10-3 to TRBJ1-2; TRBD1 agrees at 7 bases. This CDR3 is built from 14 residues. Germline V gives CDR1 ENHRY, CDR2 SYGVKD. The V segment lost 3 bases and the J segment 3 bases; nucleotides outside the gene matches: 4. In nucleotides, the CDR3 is TGTGCCATCAGTGAAACAGGGGAGCACTATGGCTACACCTTC. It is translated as CAISETGEHYGYTF.

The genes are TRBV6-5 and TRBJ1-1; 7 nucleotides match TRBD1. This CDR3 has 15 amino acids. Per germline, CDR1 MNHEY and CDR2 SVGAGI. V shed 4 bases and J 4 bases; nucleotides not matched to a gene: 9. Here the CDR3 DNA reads TGTGCCAGCAGTTTATCCAGGGGGAAGGGCACTGAAGCTTTCTTT. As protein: CASSLSRGKGTEAFF.

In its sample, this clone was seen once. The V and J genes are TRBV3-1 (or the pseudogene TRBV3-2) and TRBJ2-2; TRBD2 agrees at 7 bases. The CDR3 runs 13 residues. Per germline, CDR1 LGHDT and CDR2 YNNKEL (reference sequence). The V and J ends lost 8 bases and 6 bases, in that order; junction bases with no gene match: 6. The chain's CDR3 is CASGIGLAGELFF. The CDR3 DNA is TGTGCCAGCGGGATCGGACTAGCCGGGGAGCTGTTTTTT.

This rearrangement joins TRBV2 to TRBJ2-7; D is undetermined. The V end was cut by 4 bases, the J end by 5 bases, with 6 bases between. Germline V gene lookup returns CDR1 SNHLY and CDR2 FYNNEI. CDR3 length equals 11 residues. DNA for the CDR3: TGTGCCAGCAGTGTGGTTGACGAGCAGTACTTC. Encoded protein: CASSVVDEQYF.

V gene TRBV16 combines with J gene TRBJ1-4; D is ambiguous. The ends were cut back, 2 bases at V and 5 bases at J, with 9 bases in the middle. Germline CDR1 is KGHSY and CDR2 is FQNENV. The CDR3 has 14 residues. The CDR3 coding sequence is TGTGCCAGCAGCCAAGACGGAATAAATGAAAAACTGTTTTTT. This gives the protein CASSQDGINEKLFF.

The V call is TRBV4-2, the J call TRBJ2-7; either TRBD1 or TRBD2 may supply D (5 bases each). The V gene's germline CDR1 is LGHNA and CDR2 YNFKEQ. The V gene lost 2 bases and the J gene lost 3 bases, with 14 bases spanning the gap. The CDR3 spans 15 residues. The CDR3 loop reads CASSQNRDHHYEQYF. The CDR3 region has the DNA TGTGCCAGCAGCCAAAACCGGGACCACCACTACGAGCAGTACTTC.

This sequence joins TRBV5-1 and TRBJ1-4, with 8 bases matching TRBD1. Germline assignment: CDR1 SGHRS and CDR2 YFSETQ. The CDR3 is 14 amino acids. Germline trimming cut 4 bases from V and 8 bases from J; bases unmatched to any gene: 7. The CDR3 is CASSPQGAQEKLFF. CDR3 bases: TGCGCCAGCAGCCCGCAGGGGGCTCAGGAAAAACTGTTTTTT. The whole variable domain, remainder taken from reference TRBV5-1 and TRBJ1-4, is KAGVTQTPRYLIKTRGQQVTLSCSPISGHRSVSWYQQTPGQGLQFLFEYFSETQRNKGNFPGRFSGRQFSNSRSEMNVSTLELGDSALYLCASSPQGAQEKLFFGSGTQLSVL.

As DNA, the CDR3 is TGTGCCAGCAGCGTAAGCGAGACATATGGCTACACCTTC. Its protein product is CASSVSETYGYTF. The chain couples TRBV9 to TRBJ1-2; D not certain. Trimming cost V 1 base and J 5 bases, with 9 bases left between them. The CDR3 has 13 residues. CDR1 is SGDLS, CDR2 YYNGEE, per germline.

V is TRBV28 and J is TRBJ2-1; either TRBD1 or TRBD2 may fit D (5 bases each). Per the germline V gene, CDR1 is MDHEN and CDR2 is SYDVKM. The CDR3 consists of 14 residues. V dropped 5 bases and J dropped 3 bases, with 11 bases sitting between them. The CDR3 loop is CASSLPRGYNEQFF. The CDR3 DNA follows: TGTGCCAGCAGTCTCCCGAGGGGCTACAATGAGCAGTTCTTC.